The 2 T cell receptor beta chains below come from one sample, sequenced in a study of T cell clonality in common variable immunodeficiency. The table came from immunoSEQ multiplex PCR; TCRdb's copy has only in-frame clones and leaves some out. This sample includes about 52,000 clones with no singletons; its ten biggest clones take up around 2%. Input material: peripheral blood mononuclear cells. These receptors came from a person aged 18 to 75 in good health.

This clone has only a few counts. Sequencing ends 3 residues short of the CDR3 end; the germline J gene provides the rest. This rearrangement joins TRBV2 to TRBJ2-7, with 9 positions matching TRBD2. CDR3 size: 15 residues. J gave up 2 bases and V 4 bases, and 6 bases lay outside the gene matches. CDR1 is SNHLY, CDR2 FYNNEI, per germline. The DNA read from the CDR3 is TGTGCCAGCAGTGTCTCGAGCGGGGGGACCTACGAG. Its translation is CASSVSSGGTYE. The full CDR3 is CASSVSSGGTYEQYF.

This clone was recorded at least ten times. CDR3 sequence reads: CASSLNVVTNEKLFF. Incomplete CDR3 DNA: TGTGCCAGCAGCTTAAACGTAGTAACTAATGAAAAA. The V gene is TRBV7-2, the J gene TRBJ1-4; no reliable D call. The read terminates 3 residues ahead of where the CDR3 ends, so the germline J gene completes it. Trimming removed 2 bases from V and 1 base from J, with 8 bases in between. The CDR3 length is 15 residues. Germline-derived CDR1 and CDR2 are SGHTA and FQGNSA.